This T cell receptor (beta chain) was sequenced for a study of siplizumab effects on memory and regulatory T cells. Study-level results: No assignable naive or memory phenotype existed for roughly 80-97% of proliferating CD4+ or CD8+ clones. It seemed that naive T cells were more diverse than memory cells and were major contributors to the alloresponse.

Concerning this clone: Its antigen is undetermined.

For every sample, 90,000 to 100,000 TCR templates were assayed. The data were produced by immunoSEQ multiplex PCR, yet TCRdb's version contains in-frame clones alone and is incomplete. The sample holds around 100,000 clones, 90% to 95% seen once. Trimming stripped 5 bases from V and 1 base from J, with 14 bases between. The CDR3 contains 16 residues. Germline lookup yields CDR1 SEHNR and CDR2 FQNEAQ (reference sequence). Sequencing was performed on non-Treg CD4+ T cells sorted from blood. The chain employs TRBV7-9 and TRBJ2-2; D might be TRBD1 or TRBD2, each matching 6 bases. This receptor was identified in a human donor in good health. The CDR3 loop reads CASSPRGQVNTGELFF. The CDR3 coding sequence is TGTGCCAGCAGCCCACGGGGGCAGGTGAACACCGGGGAGCTGTTTTTT.